This entry is about one T cell receptor (beta chain). The CDR3 totals 16 residues. With V trimmed by 0 bases and J by 5 bases, 5 bases remained unmatched. The germline gives CDR1 SGHTA, CDR2 FQGTGA. Collection of blood occurred at baseline, at cycle 4 day 1, and at cycle 7 day 1. Generated by immunoSEQ multiplex PCR, the TCRdb table keeps only in-frame clones and is missing some. The sample yields approximately 15,000 clones, 70% seen once. This entry is derived from a study of OX40 agonist ivuxolimab in advanced cancers. This TCR came from an adult with an advanced solid tumor such as melanoma, head and neck, liver or kidney cancer. This specimen was CD4+ or CD8+ T cells sorted from blood, taken in a trial of the OX40 agonist ivuxolimab. This rearrangement joins TRBV7-3 to TRBJ2-5; TRBD2 matches 11 bases. CDR3 bases: TGTGCCAGCAGCTTAACGGGGACTAGCGGTGCGGAGACCCAGTACTTC. Amino acid sequence: CASSLTGTSGAETQYF.